One sample yielded the 5 T cell receptor beta chains listed below, sequenced in a study of cytomegalovirus exposure and HLA in healthy donors. The PCR was carried out with 60 Vbeta primers and 13 Jbeta primers. Assay used: immunoSEQ multiplex PCR; TCRdb lists only in-frame clones, some missing. This table holds approximately 110,000 clones. Sequenced sample: PBMCs. The receptors originated from a man younger than 35 in good health and CMV-seronegative.

The rearrangement uses TRBV19 and TRBJ1-1; tentative D call: TRBD1 (5 bases). Germline assignment: CDR1 LNHDA and CDR2 SQIVND (reference sequence). This CDR3 is 12 amino acids long. V shed 3 bases and J shed 10 bases, with 12 bases lying between them. DNA for the CDR3: TGTGCCAGTAGTATCTGGGGGAGGAGAGCTTTCTTT. Its translation is CASSIWGRRAFF.

The chain has TRBV29-1 and TRBJ2-3; 9 bases are shared with TRBD1. The junction had 7 bases not matched to a gene; V was cut back by 6 bases and J by 6 bases. This CDR3 region has 13 residues. CDR1 is SQVTM, CDR2 ANQGSEA, per germline. The CDR3 DNA follows: TGCAGCGTCCACCGGGACAGGGTTGATACGCAGTATTTT. Residues: CSVHRDRVDTQYF.

The gene calls are TRBV9 and TRBJ2-1; no firm D call. The CDR3 covers 14 residues. Looked up from germline, CDR1 is SGDLS and CDR2 is YYNGEE. With 4 bases removed from V and 0 bases from J, the gap between germline ends came to 8 bases. DNA for the CDR3: TGTGCCAGCAGCTTCCTAGGCTCCTACAATGAGCAGTTCTTC. Residues: CASSFLGSYNEQFF.

The chain couples TRBV7-2 to TRBJ2-1; 9 bases agree with TRBD2. This CDR3 has 15 residues. The V gene end was trimmed by 0 bases and the J gene end by 8 bases; junction bases not matched to a gene: 5. Germline V CDR1 and CDR2: SGHTA, FQGNSA. Here the CDR3 reads CASSLAGTSTDEQFF. The CDR3 region has the DNA TGTGCCAGCAGCTTAGCTGGGACTAGCACCGATGAGCAGTTCTTC.

This sequence joins TRBV5-1 and TRBJ1-4; D unresolved. Germline values: CDR1 SGHRS, CDR2 YFSETQ. This CDR3 has 16 amino acids. The germline V and J ends were trimmed by 6 bases and 7 bases, with 22 bases remaining between them. The CDR3 loop reads CASNVGSILKGEKLFF. The CDR3 DNA follows: TGCGCCAGCAATGTGGGCAGCATCCTCAAAGGTGAAAAACTGTTTTTT.